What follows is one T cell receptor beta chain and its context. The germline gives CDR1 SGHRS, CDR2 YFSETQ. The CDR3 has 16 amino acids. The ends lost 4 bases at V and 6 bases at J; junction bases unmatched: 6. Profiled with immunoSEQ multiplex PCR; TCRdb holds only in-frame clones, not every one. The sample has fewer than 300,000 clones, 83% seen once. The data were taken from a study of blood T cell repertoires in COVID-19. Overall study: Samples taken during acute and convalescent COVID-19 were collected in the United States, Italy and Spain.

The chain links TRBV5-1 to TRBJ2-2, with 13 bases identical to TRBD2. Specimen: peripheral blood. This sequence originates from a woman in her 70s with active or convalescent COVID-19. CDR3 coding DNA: TGCGCCAGCAGCCGCGGACTAGCGGGAGCGGCCGGGGAGCTGTTTTTT. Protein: CASSRGLAGAAGELFF.